This TCR beta chain was observed in a study of post-analysis software for immune sequencing data. Study-level results: Normalized Chao1 diversity in multiple sclerosis patients fell significantly below that of controls. When patients were compared with controls, 4 or 5 TRBV segments were more frequent, TRBV5-6, TRBV5-1 and TRBV20-1 among them.

Unique molecular identifiers had been added to the TCR beta cDNA libraries. Yield was some 540,000 cDNA molecules from roughly 0.93 to 9.6 million T cells. One entry per CDR3 protein, called by TCRdb with MiXCR from the PCR reads. The table lists about 810,000 distinct CDR3 sequences, around 53% of them singletons, with roughly 4.4% in the top ten. About this clonotype itself: Its antigen is not known.

The germline CDR1 and CDR2 sequences are SGHRS and YFSETQ. The CDR3 loop spans 14 amino acids. V shed 4 bases, J shed 7 bases, and the junction held 9 bases outside the gene matches. The V call is TRBV5-1, the J call TRBJ1-2; 8 bases align to TRBD1. This TCR was sampled from a girl aged 5 to 17 with multiple sclerosis. The sample comprised blood. Here the CDR3 reads CASSRTGGDGGYTF. CDR3 coding DNA: TGCGCCAGCAGCAGAACAGGGGGTGATGGTGGCTACACCTTC.